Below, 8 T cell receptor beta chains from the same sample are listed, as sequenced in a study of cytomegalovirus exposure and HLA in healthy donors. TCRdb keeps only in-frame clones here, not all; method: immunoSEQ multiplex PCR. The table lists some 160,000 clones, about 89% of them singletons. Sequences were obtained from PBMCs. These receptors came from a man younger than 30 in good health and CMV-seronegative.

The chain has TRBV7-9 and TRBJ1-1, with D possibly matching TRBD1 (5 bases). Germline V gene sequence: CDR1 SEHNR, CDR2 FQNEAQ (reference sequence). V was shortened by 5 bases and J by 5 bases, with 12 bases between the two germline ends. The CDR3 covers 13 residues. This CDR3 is CASSELTDTEAFF. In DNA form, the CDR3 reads TGTGCCAGCAGCGAATTGACAGATACTGAAGCTTTCTTT.

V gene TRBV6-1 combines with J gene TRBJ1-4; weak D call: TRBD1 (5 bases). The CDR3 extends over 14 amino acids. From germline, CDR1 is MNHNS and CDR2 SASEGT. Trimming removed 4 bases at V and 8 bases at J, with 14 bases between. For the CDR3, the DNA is TGTGCCAGCAGTGTGGGGGGTTCCGGGGAAAAACTGTTTTTT. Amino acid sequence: CASSVGGSGEKLFF.

CDR3 in amino acids: CASSILAVPYEQYF. CDR3 coding DNA: TGTGCCAGTAGTATCCTAGCGGTTCCCTACGAGCAGTACTTC. V gene TRBV19 combines with J gene TRBJ2-7, with 7 bases aligning to TRBD2. Trimming removed 3 bases from V and 2 bases from J; junction bases left unmatched: 4. The CDR3 spans 14 residues. Germline CDR1 is LNHDA and CDR2 is SQIVND (reference sequence).

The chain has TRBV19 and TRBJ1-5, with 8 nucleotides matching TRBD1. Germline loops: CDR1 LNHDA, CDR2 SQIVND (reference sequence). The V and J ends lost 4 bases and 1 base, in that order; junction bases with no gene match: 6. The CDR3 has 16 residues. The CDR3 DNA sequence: TGTGCCAGTAGTACCCAGACAGGGGCCAGCAATCAGCCCCAGCATTTT. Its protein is CASSTQTGASNQPQHF.

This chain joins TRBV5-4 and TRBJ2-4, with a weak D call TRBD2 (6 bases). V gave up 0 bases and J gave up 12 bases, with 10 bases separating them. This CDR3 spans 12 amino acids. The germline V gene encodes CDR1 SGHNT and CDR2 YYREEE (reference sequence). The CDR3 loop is CASSLAGRDQYF. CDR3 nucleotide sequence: TGTGCCAGCAGCTTGGCCGGGCGGGATCAGTACTTC.

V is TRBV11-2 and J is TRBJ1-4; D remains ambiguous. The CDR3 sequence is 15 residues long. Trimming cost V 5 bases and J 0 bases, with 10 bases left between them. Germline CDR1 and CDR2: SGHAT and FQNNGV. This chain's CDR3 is CASSGRTATNEKLFF. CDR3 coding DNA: TGTGCCAGCAGCGGTCGAACGGCAACTAATGAAAAACTGTTTTTT. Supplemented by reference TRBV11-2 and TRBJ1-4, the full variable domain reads EAGVAQSPRYKIIEKRQSVAFWCNPISGHATLYWYQQILGQGPKLLIQFQNNGVVDDSQLPKDRFSAERLKGVDSTLKIQPAKLEDSAVYLCASSGRTATNEKLFFGSGTQLSVL.

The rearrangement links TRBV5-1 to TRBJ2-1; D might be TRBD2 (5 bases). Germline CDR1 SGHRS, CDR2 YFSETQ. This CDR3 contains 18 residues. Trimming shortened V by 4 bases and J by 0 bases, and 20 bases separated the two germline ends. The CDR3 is CASSDPGLASHSYNEQFF. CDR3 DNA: TGCGCCAGCAGCGACCCTGGGCTAGCCAGCCACTCCTACAATGAGCAGTTCTTC.

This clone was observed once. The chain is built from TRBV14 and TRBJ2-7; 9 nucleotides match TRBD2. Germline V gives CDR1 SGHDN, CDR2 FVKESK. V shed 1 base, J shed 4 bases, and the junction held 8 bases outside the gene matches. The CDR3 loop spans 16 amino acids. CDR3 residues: CASSQGVASGEYEQYF. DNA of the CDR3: TGTGCCAGCAGCCAAGGAGTGGCTAGCGGGGAATACGAGCAGTACTTC. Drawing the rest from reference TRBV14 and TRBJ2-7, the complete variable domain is EAGVTQFPSHSVIEKGQTVTLRCDPISGHDNLYWYRRVMGKEIKFLLHFVKESKQDESGMPNNRFLAERTGGTYSTLKVQPAELEDSGVYFCASSQGVASGEYEQYFGPGTRLTVT.